These 17 T cell receptor beta chains were all obtained from the same sample, sequenced in a study of CD8 T cells in ankylosing spondylitis. General observations from the study: One TCR beta motif, made up of under ten highly homologous variants, appeared characteristic of ankylosing spondylitis blood.

TCRdb itself ran the 5' RACE reads through MiXCR, one entry per CDR3 protein. The sample includes approximately 500,000 distinct CDR3 sequences, roughly 13% of them seen just once. These receptors have no identified antigens. Sequencing was done on a sample of blood, either unsorted or a sorted T cell fraction (not recorded which). Receptors originate from a male donor with ankylosing spondylitis.

In its sample, this clonotype was seen a few times. This sequence joins TRBV3-1 and TRBJ2-7, with a possible D match to TRBD1 (6 bases). CDR1 and CDR2 from the germline V gene are LGHDT and YNNKEL (reference sequence). The CDR3 extends over 12 amino acids. The V and J ends lost 1 base and 6 bases respectively, with 7 bases between them. CDR3 DNA: TGTGCCAGCAGCCAAGGAGGGGGCGAGCAGTACGTC. This codes for CASSQGGGEQYV.

The genes are TRBV5-4 and TRBJ2-3, with 7 bases identical to TRBD2. With 7 bases clipped from V and 8 bases from J, the junction kept 13 bases outside the gene matches. Germline CDR1 is SGHNT and CDR2 is YYREEE (reference sequence). The CDR3 length is 14 residues. DNA of the CDR3: TGTGCCAGCGTCAACCTAGCGGTTGGAGGTACGCAGTATTTT. Its translation is CASVNLAVGGTQYF.

This clonotype was counted only a few times. This sequence joins TRBV24-1 and TRBJ2-1; D is undetermined. Germline V gene lookup returns CDR1 KGHDR and CDR2 SFDVKD. The V end was cut by 0 bases, the J end by 7 bases, with 6 bases between. The CDR3 length is 13 residues. CDR3 protein: CATSDLVGNEQFF. CDR3 DNA: TGTGCCACCAGTGATTTGGTGGGAAATGAGCAGTTCTTC.

This clonotype was seen a few times. V and J are TRBV25-1 and TRBJ1-6; D is undetermined. This CDR3 contains 23 residues. CDR1 and CDR2 (germline): MGHDK, SYGVNS. The ends were cut back, 3 bases at V and 5 bases at J, with 35 bases in the middle. This chain's CDR3 is CASSDLPEITSERGEENNSPLHF. CDR3 nucleotides: TGTGCCAGCAGTGATTTGCCCGAGATCACATCGGAGCGGGGAGAGGAAAATAATTCACCCCTCCACTTT.

J is TRBJ2-7 and V is TRBV6-1, with D tentatively TRBD1 (5 bases). The CDR3 consists of 10 residues. Deletions cut 8 bases from V and 4 bases from J, with 6 bases between. CDR1 and CDR2 from the germline V gene are MNHNS and SASEGT. The CDR3 DNA reads TGTGCCAGCCAGGGTTACGAGCAGTACTTC. This codes for CASQGYEQYF.

This clonotype was found a few times. The chain recombines TRBV20-1 with TRBJ1-2; D not certain. There are 8 residues in the CDR3. Germline CDR1 is DFQATT and CDR2 is SNEGSKA (reference sequence). Here the CDR3 reads CKGMGYTF. CDR3 in DNA: TGCAAGGGAATGGGCTACACCTTC.

This clonotype was detected ten times or more. V is TRBV25-1 and J is TRBJ2-3; TRBD2 matches 13 bases. Germline CDR1 is MGHDK and CDR2 is SYGVNS. The CDR3 is 18 amino acids. With 3 bases clipped from V and 5 bases from J, the junction kept 11 bases outside the gene matches. CDR3 protein: CASSEPPTSGRVRDTQYF. As DNA, the CDR3 is TGTGCCAGCAGTGAGCCCCCAACTAGCGGGAGGGTTAGAGATACGCAGTATTTT.

This clonotype was observed once. This chain joins TRBV4-1 and TRBJ1-5, with D unclear. Germline lookup yields CDR1 MGHRA and CDR2 YSYEKL. The CDR3 is 14 residues long. Trimming pared 0 bases from V and 6 bases from J, leaving 9 bases between. CDR3 bases: TGCGCCAGCAGCCAAGATCGGGCGGGTCAGCCCCAGCATTTT. Translation: CASSQDRAGQPQHF.

The V call is TRBV21-1, the J call TRBJ1-2; no check of the table's D call, TRBD1, against the DNA was made. TRBV21-1 is annotated as a pseudogene. CDR3 length: 18 amino acids. DNA of the CDR3: TGTGCCAGCAGCAAAGCTTGGTTGCGGACAGGGCCTGGCTATGGCTACACCTTC. It codes for CASSKAWLRTGPGYGYTF.

The V gene is TRBV15, the J gene TRBJ2-3; 11 bases align to TRBD2. The junction had 12 bases not matched to a gene; V was cut back by 5 bases and J by 5 bases. The CDR3 is 17 amino acids. Germline CDR1 is LNHNV and CDR2 is YYDKDF (reference sequence). The CDR3 DNA reads TGTGCCACCAGCGGGGCCTTACTAGCGGGAGTGATAGATACGCAGTATTTT. Translated, it gives CATSGALLAGVIDTQYF.

The chain carries TRBV5-8 and TRBJ2-7; possibly TRBD1 or TRBD2 for D (5 bases each). This CDR3 region has 16 residues. V dropped 6 bases and J dropped 3 bases, with 22 bases sitting between them. From germline, CDR1 is SGHTS and CDR2 YDEGEE. The CDR3 reads CASKGLGTGIYYEQYF. The CDR3, as DNA: TGTGCCAGCAAGGGTTTGGGGACGGGGATATACTACGAGCAGTACTTC.

The V call is TRBV7-2, the J call TRBJ1-2; 7 positions agree with TRBD1. J lost 4 bases, V lost 1 base, and 6 bases had no gene match. CDR3 length equals 15 residues. CDR1 is SGHTA, CDR2 FQGNSA, per germline. CDR3 nucleotide sequence: TGTGCCAGCAGCTTAGAGGGGGCGGCGAGCTATGGCTACACCTTC. It codes for CASSLEGAASYGYTF.

This clonotype was counted between two and nine times. The V gene is TRBV29-1, the J gene TRBJ1-5, with D perhaps TRBD1 (6 bases). From germline, CDR1 is SQVTM and CDR2 ANQGSEA. This CDR3 region has 13 residues. Trimming took off 5 bases at V and 0 bases at J, with 8 bases between the two ends. The CDR3 region has the DNA TGCAGCGTTACCAGGGGTAGCAATCAGCCCCAGCATTTT. This codes for CSVTRGSNQPQHF. The full variable domain, its missing parts supplied by reference TRBV29-1 and TRBJ1-5, is SAVISQKPSRDICQRGTSLTIQCQVDSQVTMMFWYRQQPGQSLTLIATANQGSEATYESGFVIDKFPISRPNLTFSTLTVSNMSPEDSSIYLCSVTRGSNQPQHFGDGTRLSIL.

This clonotype was observed a handful of times. The chain recombines TRBV10-3 with TRBJ2-1; D is unresolved. V lost 10 bases to trimming and J lost 0 bases, with 16 bases between them. The germline V gene encodes CDR1 ENHRY and CDR2 SYGVKD. The CDR3 is 15 amino acids. CDR3 DNA: TGTGCCACTGAAAGGGATCCCCGCTCCTACAATGAGCAGTTCTTC. Amino acid sequence: CATERDPRSYNEQFF.

This chain uses TRBV29-1 with TRBJ2-1; TRBD2 aligns across 13 bases. The CDR3 spans 13 residues. CDR1 SQVTM and CDR2 ANQGSEA come from the germline V gene. The V and J ends lost 7 bases and 6 bases, in that order; junction bases with no gene match: 3. Here the CDR3 DNA reads TGCAGCGCCAGACTAGCGGGAGGCAATGAGCAGTTCTTC. This sequence encodes CSARLAGGNEQFF.

This clonotype appeared a few times. The chain is built from TRBV5-6 and TRBJ1-1; D is uncertain. Germline V gene sequence: CDR1 SGHDT, CDR2 YYEEEE. The CDR3 has 13 amino acids. V was clipped by 2 bases and J by 5 bases, with 10 bases between them. The CDR3 DNA follows: TGTGCCAGCAGCTTAATCGACCGAACTGAAGCTTTCTTT. Translated: CASSLIDRTEAFF.

This clonotype was picked up many times. The J gene is TRBJ2-3, the V gene TRBV12-3 or TRBV12-4; D might be TRBD2 (6 bases). Trimming removed 4 bases at V and 2 bases at J, with 13 bases between. CDR3 length: 15 residues. CDR3 residues: CASSYRDFNTDTQYF. The CDR3 nucleotides are TGTGCCAGCAGTTACCGGGACTTCAACACAGATACGCAGTATTTT.